The clone carrying this T cell receptor beta chain was detected once. This sample is drawn from a study of a mutant IDH1 vaccine in newly diagnosed glioma. Study at large: Treated patients, averaging roughly 44 years, were around 62% male and approximately 38% female. Earlier care involved radiotherapy, temozolomide, or both, and the majority received both.

The time point: baseline, week 1 (first vaccination visit). The treatment here: pre-vaccination baseline after standard-of-care therapy. The table came from immunoSEQ multiplex PCR; TCRdb's copy has only in-frame clones and leaves some out. The table includes 90,000 to 100,000 clones, approximately 90% detected once. The sequences come from PBMCs, collected from a glioma patient treated with radiotherapy, temozolomide or both. The clonotype originates from a woman aged 50 to 60 with glioma.

The CDR3 DNA follows: TGTGCCAGCAGCCCTTCGGGTTTCAATGGCTACACCTTC. Its translation is CASSPSGFNGYTF. The genes are TRBV11-2 and TRBJ1-2; D is unresolved. The CDR3 is made up of 13 amino acids. From germline, CDR1 is SGHAT and CDR2 FQNNGV. With 5 bases removed from V and 6 bases from J, the gap between germline ends came to 13 bases.